This T cell receptor beta chain came from a study of blood T cell repertoires in COVID-19. Study as a whole: The samples span acute and convalescent COVID-19 from the United States, Italy and Spain. Sources were T cells, B-cell-depleted T cells, or PBMCs; the material itself was cDNA or gDNA.

Measured with immunoSEQ multiplex PCR; TCRdb has only the in-frame clones, and not every one. The table records roughly 180,000 clones, around 95% of them present only once. The CDR3 has 13 residues. V lost 3 bases, J lost 2 bases, and 10 bases lay in between. The germline CDR1 and CDR2 sequences are DFQATT and SNEGSKA (reference sequence). This clone has only a few counts. Additional DNA sequences in this sample encode the identical CDR3. Seattle enrolled patients during active infection and tracked them longitudinally. The sequencing sample was made of peripheral blood. The V and J genes are TRBV20-1 and TRBJ2-5; D possibly corresponds to TRBD1 (5 bases). The sequence came from a man under 40 with COVID-19, enrolled during active disease. The CDR3 sequence is CSASQGLQETQYF. The CDR3 DNA reads TGCAGTGCTAGTCAGGGATTACAAGAGACCCAGTACTTC.